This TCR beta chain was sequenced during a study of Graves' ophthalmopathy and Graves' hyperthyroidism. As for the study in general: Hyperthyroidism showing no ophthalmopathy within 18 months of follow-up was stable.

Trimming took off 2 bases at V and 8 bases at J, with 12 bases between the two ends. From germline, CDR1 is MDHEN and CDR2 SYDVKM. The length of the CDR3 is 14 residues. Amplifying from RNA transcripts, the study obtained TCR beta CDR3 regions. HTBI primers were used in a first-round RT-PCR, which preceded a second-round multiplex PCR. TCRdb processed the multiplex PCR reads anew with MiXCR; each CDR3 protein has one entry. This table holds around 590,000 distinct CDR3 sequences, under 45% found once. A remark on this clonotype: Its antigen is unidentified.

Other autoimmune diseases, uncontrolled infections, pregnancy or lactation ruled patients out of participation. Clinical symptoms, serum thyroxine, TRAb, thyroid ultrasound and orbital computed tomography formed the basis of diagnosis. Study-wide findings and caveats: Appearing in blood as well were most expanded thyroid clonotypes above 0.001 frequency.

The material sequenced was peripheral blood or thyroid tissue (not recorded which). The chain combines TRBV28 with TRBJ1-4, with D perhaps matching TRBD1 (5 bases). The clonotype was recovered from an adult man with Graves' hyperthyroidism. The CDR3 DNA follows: TGTGCCAGCAGTTTAGAGTGGGGGTACGAAAAACTGTTTTTT. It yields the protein CASSLEWGYEKLFF.